This T cell receptor beta chain emerged from a study of blood T cell repertoires in COVID-19. This clone was picked up one time. In the study's own analysis: Amplification of reference gene primers was used by the study to estimate nucleated cell counts. Sequenced by immunoSEQ multiplex PCR; TCRdb stores in-frame clones only, minus some. For V, J and clone size, that table is used; D and trimming come from the DNA. Among about 300,000 clones listed, under 90% were seen once. The sequence was collected from a woman aged 45 to 65 who had recovered from COVID-19. The sequencing input was peripheral blood.

The CDR3 protein is CASSHMTGQMNTEAFF. The DNA of the CDR3 is TGTGCCAGCAGTCATATGACGGGACAGATGAACACTGAAGCTTTCTTT. The chain uses TRBV3-1 (or the pseudogene TRBV3-2) and TRBJ1-1, with 7 nucleotides matching TRBD1. The CDR3 length is 16 residues. Germline V lookup: CDR1 LGHDT, CDR2 YNNKEL (reference sequence). The junction had 10 bases not matched to a gene; V was cut back by 6 bases and J by 0 bases.